These T cell receptor beta chains were read from a single sample in a study of vaccination and CD4 T cells after COVID-19. In TCRdb, the PCR reads were re-called with MiXCR into one record per CDR3 protein. The sample lists approximately 11,000 distinct CDR3 sequences, 69% occurring once. These receptors' antigens are unknown. The sequenced sample consisted of CD4+ T cells from blood, cultured in vitro. These receptors were obtained from a human donor who had recovered from COVID-19. Both conserved end residues are part of each CDR3. A D gene is named only where the DNA matches it firmly. The size field is filled for only some rows; it gives once, few, many or a size class.

d_call	clone_size	v_call	j_call	cdr3_aa	cdr3_nt
NA	NA	TRBV6-1	TRBJ1-5	CASSPPPWRRQPQHF	TGTGCCAGCAGCCCCCCCCCATGGAGGAGACAGCCCCAGCATTTT
NA	NA	TRBV20-1	TRBJ2-5	CSAHLETQYF	TGCAGTGCCCATTTAGAGACCCAGTACTTC
NA	NA	TRBV5-1	TRBJ1-1	CASSYQGNTEAFF	TGCGCCAGCAGCTATCAGGGGAACACTGAAGCTTTCTTT
NA	once	TRBV6-1	TRBJ1-2	CASINGREGGYTF	TGTGCCAGCATCAATGGTAGGGAGGGCGGCTACACCTTC
NA	NA	TRBV14	TRBJ2-3	CASSQDARGFTDTQYF	TGTGCCAGCAGCCAAGATGCCAGGGGTTTCACAGATACGCAGTATTTT
NA	once	TRBV7-9	TRBJ1-5	CASSTDEQPQHF	TGTGCCAGCAGCACAGATGAGCAGCCCCAGCATTTT
TRBD2	few	TRBV20-1	TRBJ2-2	CSARISGGNTGELFF	TGCAGTGCTAGGATTAGCGGGGGGAACACCGGGGAGCTGTTTTTT
TRBD2	NA	TRBV5-1	TRBJ2-7	CASRPDPGLAGGEQYF	TGCGCCAGCAGACCAGACCCCGGACTAGCTGGTGGCGAGCAGTACTTC
NA	NA	TRBV5-1	TRBJ2-1	CASSSLGRSTYNEQFF	TGCGCCAGCAGCTCGTTGGGTCGGAGTACCTACAATGAGCAGTTCTTC
NA	once	TRBV19	TRBJ2-2	CASSILRGRNTGELFF	TGTGCCAGTAGTATTCTCAGGGGAAGGAACACCGGGGAGCTGTTTTTT
NA	few	TRBV5-4	TRBJ1-2	CASSLWLNYGYTF	TGTGCCAGCAGCTTGTGGCTAAACTATGGCTACACCTTC
NA	NA	TRBV19	TRBJ1-1	CASTPLGGTEAFF	TGTGCCAGTACCCCCCTCGGGGGCACTGAAGCTTTCTTT
TRBD2	NA	TRBV7-8	TRBJ2-1	CAGSGRASREQFF	TGTGCCGGTAGCGGGAGGGCCTCACGGGAGCAGTTCTTC
TRBD2	NA	TRBV7-2	TRBJ2-3	CASRPPGTSGSRSTDTQYF	TGTGCCAGCAGACCACCCGGGACTAGCGGGAGTCGGAGCACAGATACGCAGTATTTT
NA	NA	TRBV24-1	TRBJ2-3	CATSDLGRDSPDTQYF	TGTGCCACCAGTGATTTAGGGAGAGATTCGCCAGATACGCAGTATTTT
NA	NA	TRBV3-1	TRBJ2-7	CASSQGLQGVGEQYF	TGTGCCAGCAGCCAAGGTCTTCAGGGAGTGGGCGAGCAGTACTTC
NA	once	TRBV29-1	TRBJ1-1	CSVVLHTEAFF	TGCAGCGTCGTACTTCACACTGAAGCTTTCTTT
TRBD2	once	TRBV2	TRBJ2-3	CASKAGGMDTQYF	TGTGCCAGCAAAGCGGGAGGGATGGATACGCAGTATTTT
NA	NA	TRBV6-5	TRBJ2-7	CASSYNRVSYEQYF	TGTGCCAGCAGTTACAACAGAGTATCCTACGAGCAGTACTTC
NA	few	TRBV24-1	TRBJ1-3	CATSFGNTIYF	TGTGCCACCAGTTTTGGAAACACCATATATTTT
TRBD1	large	TRBV7-9	TRBJ1-4	CASSPSYGTGDEKLFF	TGTGCCAGCAGCCCTTCGTACGGGACAGGGGATGAAAAACTGTTTTTT
TRBD1	medium-sized	TRBV7-9	TRBJ1-4	CASSGLRGRGNEKLFF	TGTGCCAGCAGCGGTCTGAGGGGGCGAGGTAATGAAAAACTGTTTTTT
NA	few	TRBV12-3/TRBV12-4	TRBJ2-3	CASIRYGTDTQYF	TGTGCCAGCATCCGCTATGGGACAGATACGCAGTATTTT
NA	NA	TRBV10-3	TRBJ1-6	CAISQYYNSPLHF	TGTGCCATCTCCCAGTATTATAATTCACCCCTCCACTTT